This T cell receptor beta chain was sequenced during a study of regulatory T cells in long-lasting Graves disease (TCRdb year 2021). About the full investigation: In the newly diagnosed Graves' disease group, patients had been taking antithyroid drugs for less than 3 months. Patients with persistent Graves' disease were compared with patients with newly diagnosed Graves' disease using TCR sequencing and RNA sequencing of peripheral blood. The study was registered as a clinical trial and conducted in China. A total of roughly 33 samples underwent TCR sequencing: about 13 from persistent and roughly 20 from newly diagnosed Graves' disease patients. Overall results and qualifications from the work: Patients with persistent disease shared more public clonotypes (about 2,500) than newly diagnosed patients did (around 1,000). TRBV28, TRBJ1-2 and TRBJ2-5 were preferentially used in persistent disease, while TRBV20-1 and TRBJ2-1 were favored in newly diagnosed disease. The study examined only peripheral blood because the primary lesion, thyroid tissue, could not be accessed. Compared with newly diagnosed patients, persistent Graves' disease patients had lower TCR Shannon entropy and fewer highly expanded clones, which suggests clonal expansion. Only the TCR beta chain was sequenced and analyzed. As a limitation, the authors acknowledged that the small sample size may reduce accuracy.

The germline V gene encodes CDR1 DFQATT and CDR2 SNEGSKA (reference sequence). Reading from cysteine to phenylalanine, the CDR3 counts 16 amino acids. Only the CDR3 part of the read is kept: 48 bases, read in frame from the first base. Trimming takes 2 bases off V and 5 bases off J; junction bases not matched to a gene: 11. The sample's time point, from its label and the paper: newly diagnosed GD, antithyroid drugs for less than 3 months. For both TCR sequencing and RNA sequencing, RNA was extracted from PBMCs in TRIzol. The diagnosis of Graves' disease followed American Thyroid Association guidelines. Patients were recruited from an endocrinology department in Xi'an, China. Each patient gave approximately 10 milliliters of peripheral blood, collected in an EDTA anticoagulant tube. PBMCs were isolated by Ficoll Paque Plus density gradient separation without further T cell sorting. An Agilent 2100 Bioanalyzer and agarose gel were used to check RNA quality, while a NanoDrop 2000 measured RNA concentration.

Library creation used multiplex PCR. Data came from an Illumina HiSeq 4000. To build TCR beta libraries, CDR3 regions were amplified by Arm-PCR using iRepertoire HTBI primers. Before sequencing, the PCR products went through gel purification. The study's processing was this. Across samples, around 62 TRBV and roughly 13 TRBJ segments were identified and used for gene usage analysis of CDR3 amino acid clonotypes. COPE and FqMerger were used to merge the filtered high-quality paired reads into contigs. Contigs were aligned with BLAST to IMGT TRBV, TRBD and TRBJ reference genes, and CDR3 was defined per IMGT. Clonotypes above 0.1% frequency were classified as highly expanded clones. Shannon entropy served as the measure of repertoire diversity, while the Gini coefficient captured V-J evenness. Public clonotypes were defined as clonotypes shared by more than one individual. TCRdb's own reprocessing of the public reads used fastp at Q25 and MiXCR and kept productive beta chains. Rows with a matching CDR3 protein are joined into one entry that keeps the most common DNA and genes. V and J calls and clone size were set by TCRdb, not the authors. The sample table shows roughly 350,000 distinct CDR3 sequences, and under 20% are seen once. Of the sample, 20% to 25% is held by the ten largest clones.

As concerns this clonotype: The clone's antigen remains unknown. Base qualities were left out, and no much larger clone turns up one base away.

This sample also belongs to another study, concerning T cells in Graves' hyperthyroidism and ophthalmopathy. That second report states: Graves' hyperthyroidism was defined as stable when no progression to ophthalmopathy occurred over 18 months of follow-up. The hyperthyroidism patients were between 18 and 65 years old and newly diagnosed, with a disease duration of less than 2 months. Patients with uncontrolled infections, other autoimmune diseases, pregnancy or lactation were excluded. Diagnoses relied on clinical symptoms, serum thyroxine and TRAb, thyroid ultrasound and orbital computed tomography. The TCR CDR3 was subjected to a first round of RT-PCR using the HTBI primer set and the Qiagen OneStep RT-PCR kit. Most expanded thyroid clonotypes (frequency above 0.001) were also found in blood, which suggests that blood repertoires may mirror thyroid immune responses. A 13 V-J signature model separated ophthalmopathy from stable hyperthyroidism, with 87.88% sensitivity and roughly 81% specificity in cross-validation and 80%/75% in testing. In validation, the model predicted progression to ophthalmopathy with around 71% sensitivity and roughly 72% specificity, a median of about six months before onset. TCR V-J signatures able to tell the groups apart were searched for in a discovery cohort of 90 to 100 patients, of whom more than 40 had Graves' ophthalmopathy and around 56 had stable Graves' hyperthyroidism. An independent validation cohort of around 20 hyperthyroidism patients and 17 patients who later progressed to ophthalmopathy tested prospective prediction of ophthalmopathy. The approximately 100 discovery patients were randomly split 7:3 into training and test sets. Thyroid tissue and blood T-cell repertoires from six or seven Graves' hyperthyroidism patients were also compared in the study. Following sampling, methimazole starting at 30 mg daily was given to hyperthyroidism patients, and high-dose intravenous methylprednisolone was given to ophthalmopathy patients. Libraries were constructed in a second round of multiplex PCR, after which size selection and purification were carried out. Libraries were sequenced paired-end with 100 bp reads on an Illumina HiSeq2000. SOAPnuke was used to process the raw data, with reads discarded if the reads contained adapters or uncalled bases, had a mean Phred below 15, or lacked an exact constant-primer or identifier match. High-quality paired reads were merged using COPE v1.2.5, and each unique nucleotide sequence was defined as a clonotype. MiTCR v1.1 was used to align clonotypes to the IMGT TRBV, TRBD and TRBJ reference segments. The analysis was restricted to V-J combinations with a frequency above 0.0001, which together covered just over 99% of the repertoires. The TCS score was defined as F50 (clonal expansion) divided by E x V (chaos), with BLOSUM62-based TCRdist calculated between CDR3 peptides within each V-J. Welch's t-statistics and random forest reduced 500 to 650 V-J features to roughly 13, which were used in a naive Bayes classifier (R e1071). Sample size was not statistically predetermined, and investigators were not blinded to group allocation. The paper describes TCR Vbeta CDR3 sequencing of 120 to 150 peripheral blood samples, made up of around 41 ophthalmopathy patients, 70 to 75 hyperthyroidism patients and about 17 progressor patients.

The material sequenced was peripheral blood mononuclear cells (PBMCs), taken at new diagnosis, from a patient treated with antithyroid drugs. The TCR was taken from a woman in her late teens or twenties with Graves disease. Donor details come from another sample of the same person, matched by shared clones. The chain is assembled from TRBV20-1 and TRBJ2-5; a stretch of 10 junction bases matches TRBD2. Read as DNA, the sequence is TGCAGTGCTAGACCCTGGACTAGCGGCGGGGGCGAGACCCAGTACTTC. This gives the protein CSARPWTSGGGETQYF.